The clone carrying this T cell receptor (beta chain) has a single count. Libraries were prepared by immunoSEQ multiplex PCR; TCRdb keeps only in-frame clonotypes and omits some of them. The sample yields around 300,000 clones, roughly 90% seen once. The sample comes from a study of Ad26.COV2.S vaccination and SARS-CoV-2 variants. This CDR3 has 14 amino acids. V shed 1 base and J shed 8 bases, with 15 bases lying between them. Germline lookup yields CDR1 SGHRS and CDR2 YFSETQ. Stated treatment: about 20 received Ad26.COV2.S at low or high dose, single or two shots; several received placebo; per-sample allocation not given. Samples came from day 63 after the first vaccine or placebo injection.

The J gene is TRBJ1-2, the V gene TRBV5-1; D unresolved. The TCR originated in a person aged 18-65 years who received the Ad26.COV2.S COVID-19 vaccine or a placebo. Sequenced here: peripheral blood, sampled in a trial of Ad26.COV2.S vaccine versus placebo. The CDR3 loop reads CASSLTTDSWGYTF. For the CDR3, the DNA is TGCGCCAGCAGCTTGACAACAGATAGTTGGGGCTACACCTTC.